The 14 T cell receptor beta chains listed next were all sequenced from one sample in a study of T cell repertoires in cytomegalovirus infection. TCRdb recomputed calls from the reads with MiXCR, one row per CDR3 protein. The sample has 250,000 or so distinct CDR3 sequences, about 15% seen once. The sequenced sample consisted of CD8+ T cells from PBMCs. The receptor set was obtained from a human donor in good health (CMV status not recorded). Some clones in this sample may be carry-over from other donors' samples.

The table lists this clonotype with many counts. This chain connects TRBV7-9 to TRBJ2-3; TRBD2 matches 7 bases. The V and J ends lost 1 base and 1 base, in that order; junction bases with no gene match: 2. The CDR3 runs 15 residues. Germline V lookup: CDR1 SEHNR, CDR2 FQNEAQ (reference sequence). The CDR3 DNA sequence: TGTGCCAGCAGCTTAGTTCTAGCGGGCACAGATACGCAGTATTTT. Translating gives CASSLVLAGTDTQYF.

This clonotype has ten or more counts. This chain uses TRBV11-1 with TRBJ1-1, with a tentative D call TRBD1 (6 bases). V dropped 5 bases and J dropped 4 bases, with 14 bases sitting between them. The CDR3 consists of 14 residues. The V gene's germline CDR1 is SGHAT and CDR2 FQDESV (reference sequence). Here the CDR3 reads CASSIGGTITEAFF. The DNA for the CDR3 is TGTGCCAGCAGCATAGGGGGGACCATCACTGAAGCTTTCTTT.

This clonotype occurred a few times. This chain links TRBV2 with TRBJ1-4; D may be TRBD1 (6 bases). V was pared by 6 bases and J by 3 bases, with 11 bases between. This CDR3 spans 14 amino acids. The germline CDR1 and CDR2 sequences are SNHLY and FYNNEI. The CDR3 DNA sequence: TGTGCCAGCAGACGGACAGACTCTAATGAAAAACTGTTTTTT. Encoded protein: CASRRTDSNEKLFF.

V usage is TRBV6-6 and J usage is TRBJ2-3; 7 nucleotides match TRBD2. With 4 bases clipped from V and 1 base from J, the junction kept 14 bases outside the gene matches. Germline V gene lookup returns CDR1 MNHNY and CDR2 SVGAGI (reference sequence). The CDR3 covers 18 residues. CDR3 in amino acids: CASSLTGGRLGGTDTQYF. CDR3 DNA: TGTGCCAGCAGTTTGACGGGGGGTCGCCTGGGGGGCACAGATACGCAGTATTTT.

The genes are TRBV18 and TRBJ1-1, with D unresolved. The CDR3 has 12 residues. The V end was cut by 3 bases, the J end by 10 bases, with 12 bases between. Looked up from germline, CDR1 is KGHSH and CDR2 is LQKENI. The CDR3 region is CASSPEVVPAFF. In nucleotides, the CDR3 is TGTGCCAGCTCACCGGAGGTGGTGCCAGCTTTCTTT.

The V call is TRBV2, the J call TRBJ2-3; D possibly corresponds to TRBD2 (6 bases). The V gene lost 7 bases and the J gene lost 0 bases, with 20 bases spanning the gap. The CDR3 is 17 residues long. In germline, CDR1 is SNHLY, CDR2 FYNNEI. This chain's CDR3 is CASNLSGGTASTDTQYF. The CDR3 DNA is TGTGCCAGCAATCTGTCCGGGGGAACGGCTAGCACAGATACGCAGTATTTT.

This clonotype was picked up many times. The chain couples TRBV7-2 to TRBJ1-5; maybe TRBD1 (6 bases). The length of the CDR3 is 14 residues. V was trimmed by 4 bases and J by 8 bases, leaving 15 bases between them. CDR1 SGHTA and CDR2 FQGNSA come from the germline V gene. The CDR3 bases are TGTGCCAGCAGCTCTACGGGGGCGTGGGAGCCCCAGCATTTT. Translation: CASSSTGAWEPQHF.

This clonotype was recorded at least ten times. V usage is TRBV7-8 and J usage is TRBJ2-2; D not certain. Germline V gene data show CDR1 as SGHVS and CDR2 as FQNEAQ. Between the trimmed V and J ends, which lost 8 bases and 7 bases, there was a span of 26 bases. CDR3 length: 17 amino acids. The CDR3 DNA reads TGTGCCAGCCTTCGTGTCCCGGGTCGTAACTACCACGGGGAGCTGTTTTTT. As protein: CASLRVPGRNYHGELFF.

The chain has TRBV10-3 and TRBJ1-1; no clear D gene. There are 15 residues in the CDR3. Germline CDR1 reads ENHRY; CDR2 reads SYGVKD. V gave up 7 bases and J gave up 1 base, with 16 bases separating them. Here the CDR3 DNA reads TGTGCCATCATGGACCCCTACTTGAAGAACACTGAAGCTTTCTTT. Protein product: CAIMDPYLKNTEAFF.

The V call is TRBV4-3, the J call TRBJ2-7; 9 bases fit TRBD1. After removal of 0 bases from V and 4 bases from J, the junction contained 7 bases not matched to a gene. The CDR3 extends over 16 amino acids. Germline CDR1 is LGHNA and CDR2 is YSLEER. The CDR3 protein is CASSQEGQGVDYEQYF. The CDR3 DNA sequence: TGCGCCAGCAGCCAAGAGGGACAGGGTGTGGATTACGAGCAGTACTTC.

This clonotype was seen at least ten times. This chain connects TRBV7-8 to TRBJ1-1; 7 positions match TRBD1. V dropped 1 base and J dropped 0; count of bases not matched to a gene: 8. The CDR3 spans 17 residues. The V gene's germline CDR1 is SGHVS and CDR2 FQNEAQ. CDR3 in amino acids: CASSLVGQAYLNTEAFF. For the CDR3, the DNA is TGTGCCAGCAGCTTAGTTGGACAGGCCTACCTGAACACTGAAGCTTTCTTT.

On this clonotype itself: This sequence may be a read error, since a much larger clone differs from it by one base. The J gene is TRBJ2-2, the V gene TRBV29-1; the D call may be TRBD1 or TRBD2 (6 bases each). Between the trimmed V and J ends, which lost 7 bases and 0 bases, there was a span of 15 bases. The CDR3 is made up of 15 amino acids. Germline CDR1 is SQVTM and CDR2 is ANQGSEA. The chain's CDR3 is CSGEDGGANTGELFF. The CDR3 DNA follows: TGCAGCGGTGAGGACGGGGGCGCGAACACCGGGGAGCTGTTTTTT.

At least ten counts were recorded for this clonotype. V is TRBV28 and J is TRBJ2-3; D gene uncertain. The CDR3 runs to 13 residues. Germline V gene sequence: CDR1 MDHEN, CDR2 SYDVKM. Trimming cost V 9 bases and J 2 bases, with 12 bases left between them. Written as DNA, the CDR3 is TGTGCCAGTTCCCCGATGGTCACAGATACGCAGTATTTT. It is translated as CASSPMVTDTQYF.

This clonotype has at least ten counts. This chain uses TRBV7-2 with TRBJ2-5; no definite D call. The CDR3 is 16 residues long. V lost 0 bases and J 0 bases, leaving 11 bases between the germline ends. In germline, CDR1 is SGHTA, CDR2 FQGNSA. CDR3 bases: TGTGCCAGCAGCTTAGCGGTGACGACCGACCAAGAGACCCAGTACTTC. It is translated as CASSLAVTTDQETQYF.